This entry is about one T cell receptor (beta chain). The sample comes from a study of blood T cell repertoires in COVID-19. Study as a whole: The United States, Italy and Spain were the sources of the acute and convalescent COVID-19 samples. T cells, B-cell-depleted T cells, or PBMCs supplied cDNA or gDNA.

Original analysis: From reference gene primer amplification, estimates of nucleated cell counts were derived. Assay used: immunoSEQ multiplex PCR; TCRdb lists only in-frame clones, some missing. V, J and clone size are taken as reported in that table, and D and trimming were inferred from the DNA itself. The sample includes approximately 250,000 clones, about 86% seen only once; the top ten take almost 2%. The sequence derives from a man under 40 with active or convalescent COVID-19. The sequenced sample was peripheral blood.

The CDR3 DNA sequence: TGTGCCAGCAGCGCGGTGACAGGCTCCCCCTACGAGCAGTACTTC. It translates to CASSAVTGSPYEQYF. The chain carries TRBV7-9 and TRBJ2-7; possibly TRBD1 for D (6 bases). The germline V gene has CDR1 SEHNR and CDR2 FQNEAQ (reference sequence). The germline V and J ends were trimmed by 5 bases and 2 bases, with 16 bases remaining between them. The CDR3 runs 15 residues.